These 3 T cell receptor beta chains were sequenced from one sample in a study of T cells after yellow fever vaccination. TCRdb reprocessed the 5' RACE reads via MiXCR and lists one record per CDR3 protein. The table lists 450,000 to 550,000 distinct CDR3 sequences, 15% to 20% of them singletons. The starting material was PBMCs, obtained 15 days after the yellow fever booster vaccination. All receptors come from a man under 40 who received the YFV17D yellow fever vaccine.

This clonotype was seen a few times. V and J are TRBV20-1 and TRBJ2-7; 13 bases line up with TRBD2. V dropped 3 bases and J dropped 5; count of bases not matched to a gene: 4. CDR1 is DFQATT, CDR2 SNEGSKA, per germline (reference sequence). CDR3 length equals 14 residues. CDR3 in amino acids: CSASGLAGDNEQYF. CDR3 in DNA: TGCAGTGCTAGCGGACTAGCGGGAGACAACGAGCAGTACTTC.

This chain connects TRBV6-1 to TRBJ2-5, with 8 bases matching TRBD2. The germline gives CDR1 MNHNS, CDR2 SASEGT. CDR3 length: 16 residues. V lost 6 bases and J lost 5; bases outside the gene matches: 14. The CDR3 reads CASRDPGGESRETQYF. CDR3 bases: TGTGCCAGCAGGGATCCGGGAGGGGAGAGCAGGGAGACCCAGTACTTC.

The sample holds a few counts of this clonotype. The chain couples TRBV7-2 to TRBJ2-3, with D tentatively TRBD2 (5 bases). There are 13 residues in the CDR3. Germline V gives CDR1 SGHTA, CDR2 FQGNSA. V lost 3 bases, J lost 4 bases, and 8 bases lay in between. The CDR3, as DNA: TGTGCCAGCAGCTTGTGGGAGTCAGATACGCAGTATTTT. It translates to CASSLWESDTQYF.